Following are 5 T cell receptor beta chains from one sample sequenced in a study of blood T cell repertoires in COVID-19. The method was immunoSEQ multiplex PCR; TCRdb's version includes in-frame clones alone and lacks a portion of them. The sample holds 150,000 to 200,000 clones, approximately 81% seen once. Sequencing was done on a sample of peripheral blood. Source of these receptors: a man between 40 and 49 years old with acute or convalescent COVID-19.

The CDR3 bases are TGTGCCAGCAGCAAAGCATGGGACAGGCCACACTACGAGCAGTACTTC. Translated, it gives CASSKAWDRPHYEQYF. The J gene is TRBJ2-7, the V gene TRBV21-1; the table's D call, TRBD1, has no DNA check behind it. TRBV21-1 is a pseudogene segment. The CDR3 loop spans 16 amino acids.

The rearrangement uses TRBV7-2 and TRBJ2-7, with 7 bases matching TRBD2. The ends lost 8 bases at V and 3 bases at J; junction bases unmatched: 10. CDR3 length: 14 residues. Looked up from germline, CDR1 is SGHTA and CDR2 is FQGNSA. CDR3 residues: CASASGGGLYEQYF. As DNA, the CDR3 is TGTGCCAGCGCAAGTGGGGGGGGTCTCTACGAGCAGTACTTC.

The CDR3 sequence: CASRLKGGTTDTQYF. As DNA, the CDR3 is TGTGCCAGCAGACTTAAGGGGGGGACCACAGATACGCAGTATTTT. The chain is built from TRBV11-2 and TRBJ2-3, with D possibly being TRBD2 (7 bases). Deletions cut 6 bases from V and 2 bases from J, with 15 bases between. The CDR3 is 15 amino acids. Germline V gives CDR1 SGHAT, CDR2 FQNNGV. Based on the CDR3 plus reference TRBV11-2 and TRBJ2-3, the full variable domain is EAGVAQSPRYKIIEKRQSVAFWCNPISGHATLYWYQQILGQGPKLLIQFQNNGVVDDSQLPKDRFSAERLKGVDSTLKIQPAKLEDSAVYLCASRLKGGTTDTQYFGPGTRLTVL.

This rearrangement joins TRBV11-2 to TRBJ2-3; 10 bases align to TRBD2. CDR1 is SGHAT, CDR2 FQNNGV, per germline. There are 16 residues in the CDR3. V shed 5 bases and J 0 bases; nucleotides not matched to a gene: 5. The CDR3 region is CASSPLAGASTDTQYF. The CDR3 nucleotides read TGTGCCAGCAGCCCCCTAGCGGGGGCCAGCACAGATACGCAGTATTTT.

The rearrangement links TRBV7-2 to TRBJ1-5; D perhaps matches TRBD1 (5 bases). This CDR3 spans 16 amino acids. Looked up from germline, CDR1 is SGHTA and CDR2 is FQGNSA. Trimming shortened V by 4 bases and J by 6 bases, and 19 bases separated the two germline ends. The chain's CDR3 is CASSSYERQFGQPQHF. CDR3 DNA sequence: TGTGCCAGCAGCTCCTACGAAAGACAGTTCGGTCAGCCCCAGCATTTT.